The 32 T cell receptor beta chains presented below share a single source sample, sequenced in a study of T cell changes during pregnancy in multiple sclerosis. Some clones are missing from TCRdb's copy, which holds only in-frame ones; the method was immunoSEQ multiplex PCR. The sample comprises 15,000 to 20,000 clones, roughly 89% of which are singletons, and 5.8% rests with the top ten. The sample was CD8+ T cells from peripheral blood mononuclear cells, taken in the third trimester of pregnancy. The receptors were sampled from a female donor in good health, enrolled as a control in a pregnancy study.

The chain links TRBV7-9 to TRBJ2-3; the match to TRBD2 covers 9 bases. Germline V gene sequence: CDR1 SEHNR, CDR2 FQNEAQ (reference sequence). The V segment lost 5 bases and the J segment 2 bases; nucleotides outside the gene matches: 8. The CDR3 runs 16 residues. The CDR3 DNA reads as TGTGCCAGCAGCCCCCGTCTAGCGGGGCCCACAGATACGCAGTATTTT. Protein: CASSPRLAGPTDTQYF.

CDR3 coding DNA: TGTGCCAGCGAAGATAGCGGGGGGGATACAGATACGCAGTATTTT. Its protein product is CASEDSGGDTDTQYF. The rearrangement uses TRBV2 and TRBJ2-3; 11 positions match TRBD2. The CDR3 covers 15 residues. Germline loops: CDR1 SNHLY, CDR2 FYNNEI. With 8 bases clipped from V and 3 bases from J, the junction kept 7 bases outside the gene matches.

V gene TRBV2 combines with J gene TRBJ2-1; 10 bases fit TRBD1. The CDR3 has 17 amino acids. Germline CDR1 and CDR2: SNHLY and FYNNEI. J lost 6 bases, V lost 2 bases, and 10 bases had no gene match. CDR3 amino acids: CASSEWRGTGARNEQFF. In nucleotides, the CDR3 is TGTGCCAGCAGTGAATGGAGGGGGACAGGGGCCCGCAATGAGCAGTTCTTC.

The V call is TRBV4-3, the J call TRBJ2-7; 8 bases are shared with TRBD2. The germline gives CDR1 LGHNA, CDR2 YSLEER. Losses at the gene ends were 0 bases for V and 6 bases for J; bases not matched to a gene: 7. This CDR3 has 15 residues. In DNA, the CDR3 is TGCGCCAGCAGCCAAGATTCCGGGGGGGGCTCCGAGCAGTACTTC. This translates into CASSQDSGGGSEQYF.

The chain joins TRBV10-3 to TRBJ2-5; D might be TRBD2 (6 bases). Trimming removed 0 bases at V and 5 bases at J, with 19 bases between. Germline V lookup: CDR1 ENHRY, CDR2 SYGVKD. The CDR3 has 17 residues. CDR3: CAISESLDGTGSETQYF. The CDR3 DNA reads TGTGCCATCAGTGAGTCCTTGGACGGAACCGGGAGTGAGACCCAGTACTTC.

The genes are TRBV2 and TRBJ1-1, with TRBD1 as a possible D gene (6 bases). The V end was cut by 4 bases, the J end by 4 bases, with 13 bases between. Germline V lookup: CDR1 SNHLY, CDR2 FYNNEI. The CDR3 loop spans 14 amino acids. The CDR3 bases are TGTGCCAGCAGTGTAGGGGGGGTGGGCACTGAAGCTTTCTTT. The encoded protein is CASSVGGVGTEAFF.

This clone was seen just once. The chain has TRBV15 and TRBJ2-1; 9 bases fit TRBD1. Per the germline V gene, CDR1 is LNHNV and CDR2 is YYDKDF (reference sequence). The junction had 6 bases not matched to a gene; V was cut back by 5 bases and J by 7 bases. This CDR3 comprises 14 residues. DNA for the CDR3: TGTGCCACCAGCCGGGACAGGGTGAGGAATGAGCAGTTCTTC. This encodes CATSRDRVRNEQFF.

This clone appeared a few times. The CDR3 region is CASSLGAQGPFF. CDR3 coding DNA: TGCGCCAGCAGCTTGGGGGCACAGGGACCTTTCTTT. This chain joins TRBV5-1 and TRBJ1-1; weak D call: TRBD1 (6 bases). CDR1 and CDR2 from the germline V gene are SGHRS and YFSETQ. Between the trimmed V and J ends, which lost 0 bases and 12 bases, there was a span of 12 bases. The length of the CDR3 is 12 residues.

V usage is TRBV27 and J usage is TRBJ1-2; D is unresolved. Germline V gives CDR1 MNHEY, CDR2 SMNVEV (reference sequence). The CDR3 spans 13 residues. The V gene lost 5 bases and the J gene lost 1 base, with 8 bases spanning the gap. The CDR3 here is CASSPTSNYGYTF. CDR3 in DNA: TGTGCCAGCAGTCCGACAAGTAACTATGGCTACACCTTC.

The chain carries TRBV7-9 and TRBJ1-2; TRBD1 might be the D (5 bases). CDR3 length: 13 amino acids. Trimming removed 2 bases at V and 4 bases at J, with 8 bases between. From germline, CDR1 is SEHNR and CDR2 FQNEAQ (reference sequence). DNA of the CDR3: TGTGCCAGCAGCTTACAGGGCTCCTATGGCTACACCTTC. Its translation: CASSLQGSYGYTF.

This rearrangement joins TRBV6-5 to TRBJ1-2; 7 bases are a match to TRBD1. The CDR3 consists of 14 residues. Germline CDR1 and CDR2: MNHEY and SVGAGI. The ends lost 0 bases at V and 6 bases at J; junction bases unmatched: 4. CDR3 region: CASSYSGQQDGYTF. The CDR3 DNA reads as TGTGCCAGCAGTTACTCGGGACAGCAGGATGGCTACACCTTC.

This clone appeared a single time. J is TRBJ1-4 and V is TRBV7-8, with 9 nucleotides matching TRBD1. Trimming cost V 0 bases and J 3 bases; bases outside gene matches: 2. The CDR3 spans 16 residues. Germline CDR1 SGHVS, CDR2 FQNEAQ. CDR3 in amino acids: CASSLAQGAPNEKLFF. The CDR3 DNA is TGTGCCAGCAGCTTAGCACAGGGGGCTCCTAATGAAAAACTGTTTTTT.

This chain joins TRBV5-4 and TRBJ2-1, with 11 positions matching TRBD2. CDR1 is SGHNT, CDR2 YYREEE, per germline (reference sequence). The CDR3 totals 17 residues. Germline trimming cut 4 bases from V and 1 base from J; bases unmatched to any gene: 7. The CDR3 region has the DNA TGTGCCAGCAGCCCCTTAGCGGGGGGGCCATCCTACAATGAGCAGTTCTTC. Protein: CASSPLAGGPSYNEQFF.

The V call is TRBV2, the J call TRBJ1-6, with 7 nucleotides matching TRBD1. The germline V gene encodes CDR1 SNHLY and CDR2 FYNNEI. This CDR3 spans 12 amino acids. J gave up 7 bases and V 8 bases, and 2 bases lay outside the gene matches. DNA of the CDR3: TGTGCCAGCCGGGACAGCAATTCACCCCTCCACTTT. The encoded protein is CASRDSNSPLHF.

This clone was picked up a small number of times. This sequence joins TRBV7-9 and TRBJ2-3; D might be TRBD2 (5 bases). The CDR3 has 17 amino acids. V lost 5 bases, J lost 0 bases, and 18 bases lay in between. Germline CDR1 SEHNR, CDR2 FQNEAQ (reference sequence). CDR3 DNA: TGTGCCAGCAGCCCCCTTAAGGCTAGGGAGAGCACAGATACGCAGTATTTT. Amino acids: CASSPLKARESTDTQYF. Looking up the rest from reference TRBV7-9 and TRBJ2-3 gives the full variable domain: DTGVSQNPRHKITKRGQNVTFRCDPISEHNRLYWYRQTLGQGPEFLTYFQNEAQLEKSRLLSDRFSAERPKGSFSTLEIQRTEQGDSAMYLCASSPLKARESTDTQYFGPGTRLTVL.

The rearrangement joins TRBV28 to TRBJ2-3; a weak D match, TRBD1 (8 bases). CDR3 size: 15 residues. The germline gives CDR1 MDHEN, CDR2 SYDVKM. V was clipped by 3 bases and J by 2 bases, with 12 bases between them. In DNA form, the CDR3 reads TGTGCCAGCAGTTTCACAGGGGGGGCCACAGATACGCAGTATTTT. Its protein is CASSFTGGATDTQYF.

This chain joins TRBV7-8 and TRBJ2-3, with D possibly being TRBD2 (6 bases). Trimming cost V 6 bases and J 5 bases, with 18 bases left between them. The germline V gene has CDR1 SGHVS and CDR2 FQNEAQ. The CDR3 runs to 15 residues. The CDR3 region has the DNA TGTGCCAGCAGTCCCCCGGGGCCAGCGGGAGATACGCAGTATTTT. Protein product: CASSPPGPAGDTQYF.

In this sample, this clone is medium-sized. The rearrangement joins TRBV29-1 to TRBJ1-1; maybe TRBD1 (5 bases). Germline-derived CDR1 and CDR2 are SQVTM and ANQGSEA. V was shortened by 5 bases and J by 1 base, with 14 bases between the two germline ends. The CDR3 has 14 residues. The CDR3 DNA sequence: TGCAGCGTTCCAGTCGGGGGGGAGAACACTGAAGCTTTCTTT. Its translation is CSVPVGGENTEAFF.

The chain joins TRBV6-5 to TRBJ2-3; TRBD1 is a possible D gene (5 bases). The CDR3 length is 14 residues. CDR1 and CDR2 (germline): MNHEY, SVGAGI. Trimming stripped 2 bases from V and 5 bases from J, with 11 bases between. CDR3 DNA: TGTGCCAGCAGTTACCTTCACCAGGGAGATACGCAGTATTTT. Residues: CASSYLHQGDTQYF.

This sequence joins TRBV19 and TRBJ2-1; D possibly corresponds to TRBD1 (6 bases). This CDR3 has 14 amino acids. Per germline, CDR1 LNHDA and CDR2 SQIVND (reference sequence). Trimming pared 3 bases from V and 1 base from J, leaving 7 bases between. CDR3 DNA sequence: TGTGCCAGTAGTATGCAGGGGTCCTACAATGAGCAGTTCTTC. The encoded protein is CASSMQGSYNEQFF.

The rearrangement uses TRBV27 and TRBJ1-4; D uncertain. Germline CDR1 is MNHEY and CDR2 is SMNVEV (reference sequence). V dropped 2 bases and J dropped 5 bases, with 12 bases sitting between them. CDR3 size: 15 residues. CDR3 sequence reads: CASSLDLASNEKLFF. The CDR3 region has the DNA TGTGCCAGCAGTTTAGACTTGGCGTCCAATGAAAAACTGTTTTTT.

The CDR3 is CASSLVLHEQYF. The CDR3 DNA reads TGTGCCAGCAGCTTAGTCCTCCACGAGCAGTACTTC. The chain carries TRBV11-2 and TRBJ2-7, with unresolved D. CDR3 length: 12 amino acids. V was trimmed by 1 base and J by 5 bases, leaving 6 bases between them. Germline V gene data show CDR1 as SGHAT and CDR2 as FQNNGV. The full variable domain, in which reference TRBV11-2 and TRBJ2-7 provide the parts outside the CDR3, is EAGVAQSPRYKIIEKRQSVAFWCNPISGHATLYWYQQILGQGPKLLIQFQNNGVVDDSQLPKDRFSAERLKGVDSTLKIQPAKLEDSAVYLCASSLVLHEQYFGPGTRLTVT.

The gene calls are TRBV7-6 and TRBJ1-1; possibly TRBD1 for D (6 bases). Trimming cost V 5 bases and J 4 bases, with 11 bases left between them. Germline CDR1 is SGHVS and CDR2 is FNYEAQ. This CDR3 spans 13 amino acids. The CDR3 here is CASSRGGRTEAFF. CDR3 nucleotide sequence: TGTGCCAGCAGCAGGGGGGGCCGCACTGAAGCTTTCTTT.

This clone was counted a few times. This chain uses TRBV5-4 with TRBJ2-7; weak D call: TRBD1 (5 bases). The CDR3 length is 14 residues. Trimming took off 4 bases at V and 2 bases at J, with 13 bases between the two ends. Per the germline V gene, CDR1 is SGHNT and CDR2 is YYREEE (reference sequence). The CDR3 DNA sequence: TGTGCCAGCAGCACTGACAGTGCCACCTACGAGCAGTACTTC. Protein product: CASSTDSATYEQYF.

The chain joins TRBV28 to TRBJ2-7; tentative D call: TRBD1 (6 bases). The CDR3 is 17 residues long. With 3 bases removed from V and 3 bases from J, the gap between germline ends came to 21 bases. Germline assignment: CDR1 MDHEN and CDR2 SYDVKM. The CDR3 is CASSLSFTGKGDYEQYF. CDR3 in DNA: TGTGCCAGCAGTTTGTCCTTCACAGGGAAGGGAGACTACGAGCAGTACTTC.

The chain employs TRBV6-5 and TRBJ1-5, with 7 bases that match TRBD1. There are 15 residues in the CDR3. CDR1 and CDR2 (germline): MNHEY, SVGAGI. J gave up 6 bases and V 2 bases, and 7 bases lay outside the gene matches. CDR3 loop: CASSYATGAGQPQHF. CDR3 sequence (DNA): TGTGCCAGCAGTTACGCCACAGGGGCAGGTCAGCCCCAGCATTTT.

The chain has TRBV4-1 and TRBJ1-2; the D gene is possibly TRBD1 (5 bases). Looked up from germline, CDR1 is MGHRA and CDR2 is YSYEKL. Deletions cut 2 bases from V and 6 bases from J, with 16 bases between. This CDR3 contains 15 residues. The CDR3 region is CASSQRGVLGNGYTF. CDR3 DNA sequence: TGCGCCAGCAGCCAAAGGGGTGTTCTGGGGAATGGCTACACCTTC.

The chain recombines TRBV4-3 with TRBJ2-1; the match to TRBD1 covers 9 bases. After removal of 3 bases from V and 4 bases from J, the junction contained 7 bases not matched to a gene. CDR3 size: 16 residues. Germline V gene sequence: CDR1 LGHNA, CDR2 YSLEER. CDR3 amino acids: CASSQLTGGGYNEQFF. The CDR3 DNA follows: TGCGCCAGCAGCCAGTTGACAGGGGGAGGGTACAATGAGCAGTTCTTC.

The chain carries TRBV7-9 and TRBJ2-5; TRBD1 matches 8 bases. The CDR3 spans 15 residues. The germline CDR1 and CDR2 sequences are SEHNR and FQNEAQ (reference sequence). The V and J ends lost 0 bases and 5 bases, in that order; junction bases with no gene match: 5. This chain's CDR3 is CASSLADRAGETQYF. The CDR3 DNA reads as TGTGCCAGCAGCTTAGCGGACAGGGCGGGGGAGACCCAGTACTTC.

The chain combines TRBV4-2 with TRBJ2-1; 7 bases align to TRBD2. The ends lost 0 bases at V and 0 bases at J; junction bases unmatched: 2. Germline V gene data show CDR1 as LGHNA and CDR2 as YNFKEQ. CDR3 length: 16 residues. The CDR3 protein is CASSQERGSSYNEQFF. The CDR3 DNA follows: TGTGCCAGCAGCCAAGAGCGGGGGAGCTCCTACAATGAGCAGTTCTTC.

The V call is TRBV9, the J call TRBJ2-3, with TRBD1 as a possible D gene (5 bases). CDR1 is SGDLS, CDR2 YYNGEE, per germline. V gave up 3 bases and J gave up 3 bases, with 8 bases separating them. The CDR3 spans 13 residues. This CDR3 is CASSADSTDTQYF. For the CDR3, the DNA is TGTGCCAGCAGCGCCGACAGTACAGATACGCAGTATTTT.

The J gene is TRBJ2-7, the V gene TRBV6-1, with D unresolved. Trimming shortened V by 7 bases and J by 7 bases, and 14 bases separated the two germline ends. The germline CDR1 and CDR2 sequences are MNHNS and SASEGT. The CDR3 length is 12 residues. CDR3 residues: CASTNSLREQYF. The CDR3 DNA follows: TGTGCCAGCACGAACAGTCTCAGAGAGCAGTACTTC.